Listed below are T cell receptor beta chains from one sample, sequenced in a study of T-cell reconstitution after alpha-beta-depleted transplantation in children. A single record per CDR3 protein comes from TCRdb applying MiXCR to the PCR reads. The sample includes approximately 980,000 distinct CDR3 sequences, around 30% of them seen just once. Sequencing was performed on PBMCs, mostly from graft donor cells, taken 360 days after TCRalphabeta/CD19-depleted stem cell transplant. These receptors were collected from a boy under two years old who had a stem cell transplant for SCID, so the T cells may come from the graft donor. The conserved cysteine and the conserved F or W are not part of the CDR3 here.

v_call: TRBV4-2; j_call: TRBJ2-4; cdr3_aa: ASSQDIGGLAKNIQY
v_call: TRBV12-3/TRBV12-4; j_call: TRBJ2-7; cdr3_aa: ASSRLGTVYEQY
v_call: TRBV7-2; j_call: TRBJ2-2; cdr3_aa: ASSLFHQPGELF
v_call: TRBV20-1; j_call: TRBJ1-1; cdr3_aa: SARGSWTEAF
v_call: TRBV9; j_call: TRBJ1-2; cdr3_aa: ASSVDGNTDYGYT
v_call: TRBV20-1; j_call: TRBJ2-4; cdr3_aa: SAREGENIQY
v_call: TRBV5-5; j_call: TRBJ2-2; cdr3_aa: ASSLVGTGGIVSGELF
v_call: TRBV6-1; j_call: TRBJ2-1; cdr3_aa: ASSQGTSGVFSSYNEQF
v_call: TRBV4-2; j_call: TRBJ1-2; cdr3_aa: ASSQEVLATYGYT
v_call: TRBV5-5; j_call: TRBJ2-5; cdr3_aa: ASSLVRSGETQY
v_call: TRBV5-6; j_call: TRBJ2-1; cdr3_aa: ASSIGLAGGPYNEQF
v_call: TRBV7-9; j_call: TRBJ2-1; cdr3_aa: ASSPGAMPNEQF
v_call: TRBV5-1; j_call: TRBJ2-7; cdr3_aa: ASSTVADYEQY